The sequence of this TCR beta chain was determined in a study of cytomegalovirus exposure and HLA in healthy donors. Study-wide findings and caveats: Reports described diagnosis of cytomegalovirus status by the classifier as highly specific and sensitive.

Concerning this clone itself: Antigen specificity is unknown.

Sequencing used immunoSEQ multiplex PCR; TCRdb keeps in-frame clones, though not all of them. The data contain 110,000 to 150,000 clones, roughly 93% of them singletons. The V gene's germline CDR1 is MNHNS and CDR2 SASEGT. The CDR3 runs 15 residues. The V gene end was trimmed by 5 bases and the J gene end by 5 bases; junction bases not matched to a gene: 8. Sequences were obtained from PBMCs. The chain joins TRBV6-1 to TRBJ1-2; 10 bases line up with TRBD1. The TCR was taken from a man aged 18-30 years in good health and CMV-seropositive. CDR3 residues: CASSIRTGGAYGYTF. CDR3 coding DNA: TGTGCCAGCAGTATACGGACAGGGGGAGCGTATGGCTACACCTTC.